This T cell receptor beta chain was identified in a study of blood T cells in healthy people across ages. Study-level background: When template switching was applied, about one barcoded beta molecule was captured per two T cells. Overall study results and limits: Naive CD4+ cell counts and diversity both ran higher in long-lived than in aged donors.

Together with a sample-barcoded 5' primer, a J-beta primer mix was included in a second PCR lasting roughly 6 to 12 cycles. One entry per CDR3 protein, called by TCRdb with MiXCR from the 5' RACE reads. The profile shows 1.5 million to 2 million distinct CDR3 sequences, 28% of them singletons. This clonotype has a handful of counts. Its antigen is unknown. The sample comprised blood. This TCR derives from a woman younger than 45 in good health.

This chain's CDR3 is CASSLARGGISPLHF. DNA for the CDR3: TGTGCCAGCAGTTTAGCGCGGGGTGGTATTTCACCCCTCCACTTT. The rearrangement joins TRBV12-3 or TRBV12-4 to TRBJ1-6; no firm D call. V was shortened by 0 bases and J by 9 bases, with 12 bases between the two germline ends. The CDR3 covers 15 residues.